The next 20 T cell receptor beta chains were all read from a single sample in a study of response to subunit inactivated influenza vaccine. One entry per CDR3 protein results from TCRdb running MiXCR on the RT-PCR reads. The top ten clones hold approximately 14% of a sample with 450,000 to 600,000 distinct CDR3 sequences, around 7.9% of them seen once. Sequences were derived from PBMCs from blood, sampled less than 25 months after vaccination. These receptors all stem from a man between 50 and 75 years old who received an inactivated influenza vaccine.

Details on this clonotype: A single base separates this from a much larger clone, so it may be a read error. V usage is TRBV5-1 and J usage is TRBJ2-1; 8 nucleotides match TRBD2. Per germline, CDR1 SGHRS and CDR2 YFSETQ. The trim removed 4 bases at V and 6 bases at J, leaving 12 bases unmatched. The CDR3 contains 16 residues. The CDR3 region has the DNA TGCGCCAGCAGCGGGTCCGCCGGGACTAGATCCAATGAGCAGTTCTTC. Translation gives CASSGSAGTRSNEQFF. The full variable domain, with the rest looked up from reference TRBV5-1 and TRBJ2-1, is KAGVTQTPRYLIKTRGQQVTLSCSPISGHRSVSWYQQTPGQGLQFLFEYFSETQRNKGNFPGRFSGRQFSNSRSEMNVSTLELGDSALYLCASSGSAGTRSNEQFFGPGTRLTVL.

This clonotype was picked up a small number of times. The CDR3 sequence: CASSLVPRTDQETQYF. The DNA for the CDR3 is TGTGCCAGCAGCTTAGTCCCTCGGACGGACCAAGAGACCCAGTACTTC. The chain links TRBV13 to TRBJ2-5; no reliable D call. This CDR3 has 16 amino acids. Looked up from germline, CDR1 is PRHDT and CDR2 is FYEKMQ (reference sequence). Trimming shortened V by 1 base and J by 0 bases, and 12 bases separated the two germline ends. The whole variable domain, filled in from reference TRBV13 and TRBJ2-5, reads AAGVIQSPRHLIKEKRETATLKCYPIPRHDTVYWYQQGPGQDPQFLISFYEKMQSDKGSIPDRFSAQQFSDYHSELNMSSLELGDSALYFCASSLVPRTDQETQYFGPGTRLLVL.

At least ten counts were recorded for this clonotype. The chain uses TRBV6-5 and TRBJ2-3; D is unresolved. The CDR3 covers 14 residues. V lost 3 bases and J lost 1, with 8 bases in between. Germline CDR1 and CDR2: MNHEY and SVGAGI. The CDR3 loop reads CASSYWAGTDTQYF. CDR3 bases: TGTGCCAGCAGTTATTGGGCAGGCACAGATACGCAGTATTTT.

The sample holds a few counts of this clonotype. This chain connects TRBV12-3 or TRBV12-4 to TRBJ1-4; D is unclear. The CDR3 has 11 residues. V lost 3 bases and J 6 bases, leaving 2 bases between the germline ends. CDR3 sequence: CASSFYEKLFF. The CDR3 DNA follows: TGTGCCAGCAGTTTCTATGAAAAACTGTTTTTT.

The sample holds many counts of this clonotype. V and J are TRBV9 and TRBJ2-2; TRBD1 matches at 10 bases. The germline gives CDR1 SGDLS, CDR2 YYNGEE. This CDR3 spans 15 amino acids. V dropped 2 bases and J dropped 5; count of bases not matched to a gene: 3. The CDR3 here is CASSVGTGATGELFF. The CDR3 nucleotides read TGTGCCAGCAGCGTGGGGACAGGGGCTACCGGGGAGCTGTTTTTT.

The chain is built from TRBV5-6 and TRBJ1-6; D possibly corresponds to TRBD1 (5 bases). The germline CDR1 and CDR2 sequences are SGHDT and YYEEEE. Between the trimmed V and J ends, which lost 0 bases and 8 bases, there was a span of 12 bases. The CDR3 is made up of 15 amino acids. The CDR3 coding sequence is TGTGCCAGCAGCTTGGCCGTTTCCAGGGATTCACCCCTCCACTTT. It codes for CASSLAVSRDSPLHF.

This clonotype was observed a few times. The V and J genes are TRBV12-3 or TRBV12-4 and TRBJ2-1, with a weak D call TRBD2 (5 bases). The CDR3 is made up of 16 amino acids. V was pared by 1 base and J by 4 bases, with 14 bases between. CDR3 DNA: TGTGCCAGCAGTTTAGGGAAACTAGGGTTTTACAATGAGCAGTTCTTC. This gives the protein CASSLGKLGFYNEQFF.

The chain joins TRBV5-4 to TRBJ2-1; 13 positions match TRBD2. The CDR3 is 18 residues long. Trimming at V came to 1 base and at J to 8 bases, leaving 12 bases not matched to a gene. Germline V gene sequence: CDR1 SGHNT, CDR2 YYREEE (reference sequence). The CDR3 sequence is CASSLNRWTSGSVYEQFF. CDR3 coding DNA: TGTGCCAGCAGCTTGAACCGATGGACTAGCGGGAGCGTCTATGAGCAGTTCTTC.

J is TRBJ2-2 and V is TRBV29-1; D is tentatively TRBD1 or TRBD2 (5 bases each). Germline-derived CDR1 and CDR2 are SQVTM and ANQGSEA. The CDR3 has 15 amino acids. V gave up 7 bases and J gave up 0 bases, with 15 bases separating them. The CDR3 is CSGKRDPTNTGELFF. The CDR3 nucleotides are TGCAGCGGGAAACGGGACCCGACGAACACCGGGGAGCTGTTTTTT.

The chain couples TRBV29-1 to TRBJ2-3; possible D gene TRBD2, 6 bases. This CDR3 is built from 12 residues. Trimming shortened V by 7 bases and J by 3 bases, and 11 bases separated the two germline ends. Germline V gene sequence: CDR1 SQVTM, CDR2 ANQGSEA. Here the CDR3 DNA reads TGCAGCGCCCTCGCGGGAACAGATACGCAGTATTTT. The encoded protein is CSALAGTDTQYF.

This clonotype occurred a few times. The rearrangement uses TRBV24-1 and TRBJ2-3; D call uncertain. The V and J ends lost 0 bases and 2 bases respectively, with 5 bases between them. This CDR3 has 14 amino acids. The V gene's germline CDR1 is KGHDR and CDR2 SFDVKD. CDR3 DNA: TGTGCCACCAGTGATTTGAGTTCCACAGATACGCAGTATTTT. Translating it yields CATSDLSSTDTQYF.

Turning to this clonotype: One end of the junction varies from germline; a read error may be responsible. V usage is TRBV20-1 and J usage is TRBJ2-7, with D possibly being TRBD2 (6 bases). Looked up from germline, CDR1 is DFQATT and CDR2 is SNEGSKA (reference sequence). The CDR3 loop spans 16 amino acids. CDR3 bases: TGCAGTGCTACCCTCCAAGGGGTAGCGGAGCCCTACAAGCAGTACTTC. Its translation: CSATLQGVAEPYKQYF.

This clonotype has just a few counts. J is TRBJ1-2 and V is TRBV12-3 or TRBV12-4; a possible D gene is TRBD1 (6 bases). Trimming took off 3 bases at V and 8 bases at J, with 13 bases between the two ends. This CDR3 region has 13 residues. The CDR3: CASSFGGAEGYTF. The CDR3 DNA reads as TGTGCCAGCAGTTTCGGGGGGGCGGAGGGCTACACCTTC.

This clonotype was counted between two and nine times. The chain couples TRBV28 to TRBJ2-7, with a possible D match to TRBD2 (5 bases). Germline V gives CDR1 MDHEN, CDR2 SYDVKM. The CDR3 totals 12 residues. Between the trimmed V and J ends, which lost 5 bases and 5 bases, there was a span of 10 bases. The CDR3 DNA reads as TGTGCCAGCAGTGACCAGAGGGACGAGCAGTACTTC. Amino acid sequence: CASSDQRDEQYF.

The chain carries TRBV7-2 and TRBJ1-5; D call uncertain. Between the trimmed V and J ends, which lost 3 bases and 1 base, there was a span of 10 bases. The germline V gene has CDR1 SGHTA and CDR2 FQGNSA. This CDR3 is 15 amino acids long. The CDR3 DNA follows: TGTGCCAGCAGCTTTGGAGGGCTAAGCAATCAGCCCCAGCATTTT. It specifies CASSFGGLSNQPQHF.

At least ten counts were recorded for this clonotype. This sequence joins TRBV12-3 or TRBV12-4 and TRBJ2-1; D ambiguous. The CDR3 has 12 amino acids. Trimming shortened V by 6 bases and J by 5 bases, and 8 bases separated the two germline ends. CDR3 region: CASSPFDNEQFF. CDR3 sequence (DNA): TGTGCCAGCAGCCCGTTTGACAATGAGCAGTTCTTC.

The chain links TRBV5-1 to TRBJ2-1; D is uncertain. Germline V gives CDR1 SGHRS, CDR2 YFSETQ. The CDR3 length is 14 residues. V was clipped by 4 bases and J by 6 bases, with 14 bases between them. DNA of the CDR3: TGCGCCAGCAGCACCGCAGATACGGGCAATGAGCAGTTCTTC. It codes for CASSTADTGNEQFF.

At least ten counts were recorded for this clonotype. CDR3 residues: CSARDRRQHQYF. In DNA, the CDR3 is TGCAGTGCTAGAGATCGTCGACAGCATCAGTACTTC. The gene calls are TRBV20-1 and TRBJ2-5, with a tentative D call TRBD1 (5 bases). This CDR3 region has 12 residues. The germline CDR1 and CDR2 sequences are DFQATT and SNEGSKA (reference sequence). The V end was cut by 0 bases, the J end by 11 bases, with 13 bases between.

This clonotype has a count of ten or more. The chain employs TRBV6-2 or TRBV6-3 and TRBJ2-7; D not certain. Germline CDR1 MNHEY, CDR2 SVGEGT. The V end was cut by 5 bases, the J end by 1 base, with 9 bases between. The CDR3 covers 13 residues. CDR3 amino acids: CASSNEVSYEQYF. CDR3 bases: TGTGCCAGCAGTAACGAGGTATCCTACGAGCAGTACTTC.

This sequence joins TRBV5-1 and TRBJ1-3; tentative D call: TRBD1 (6 bases). Trimming took off 2 bases at V and 8 bases at J, with 17 bases between the two ends. CDR1 and CDR2 from the germline V gene are SGHRS and YFSETQ. This CDR3 is built from 15 residues. CDR3 loop: CASSFSSRGLDTIYF. CDR3 DNA: TGCGCCAGCAGCTTCTCAAGCAGGGGCCTCGACACCATATATTTT.